Listed below are T cell receptor beta chains from one sample, sequenced in a study of CD4 T cells in relation to SARS-CoV-2 and coronaviruses. TCRdb keeps only in-frame clones here, not all; method: immunoSEQ multiplex PCR. The table shows approximately 17,000 clones, with roughly 74% occurring only once. These TCRs' antigens remain unknown. The material sequenced was CD4+ T cells from PBMCs, cultured in vitro. These receptor sequences come from a human donor in good health. Each CDR3 is given with its conserved first and last residue.

CDR3 | J | V | length
CASSPLAGSSYEQYF | TRBJ2-7 | TRBV19 | 15
CASPQEGTSSPEQYF | TRBJ2-7 | TRBV23-1 | 15
CASSRQTSGEQYF | TRBJ2-7 | TRBV6-2/TRBV6-3 | 13
CASSFGREEKLFF | TRBJ1-4 | TRBV5-4 | 13
CASSLGDRVEKLFF | TRBJ1-4 | TRBV5-1 | 14
CASSPRGGLGGEQFF | TRBJ2-1 | TRBV7-3 | 15
CASSLTGVEGYTF | TRBJ1-2 | TRBV5-4 | 13
CASSLGMTGDLGNTIYF | TRBJ1-3 | TRBV7-9 | 17
CASSLVNGGETEAFF | TRBJ1-1 | TRBV5-6 | 15
CASSSLAGGLNNEQFF | TRBJ2-1 | TRBV18 | 16
CASSIWGQGNTEAFF | TRBJ1-1 | TRBV19 | 15
CATQDLVRVAGADTEAFF | TRBJ1-1 | TRBV10-3 | 18
CASRDRGHTEAFF | TRBJ1-1 | TRBV2 | 13
CASSRDNTDTQYF | TRBJ2-3 | TRBV5-8 | 13
CASSTHGLDADTQYF | TRBJ2-3 | TRBV19 | 15
CASSGSAPTGYTF | TRBJ1-2 | TRBV2 | 13
CATSRGGSSNTEAFF | TRBJ1-1 | TRBV15 | 15
CASSTQPLNTGELFF | TRBJ2-2 | TRBV9 | 15
CASSLGGRTPNSPLHF | TRBJ1-6 | TRBV5-1 | 16
CASSKTSGSVYEQYF | TRBJ2-7 | TRBV5-1 | 15
CASSLGTGSYEQYF | TRBJ2-7 | TRBV14 | 14
CASSTDPVPRPQHF | TRBJ1-5 | TRBV19 | 14
CATSMGDVLDNSPLHF | TRBJ1-6 | TRBV15 | 16
CASSLGTGNTEAFF | TRBJ1-1 | TRBV5-1 | 14
CASSQDFTNTEAFF | TRBJ1-1 | TRBV3-1/TRBV3-2 | 14
CASSQSRGGNTGELFF | TRBJ2-2 | TRBV23-1 | 16
CASSLNAVGELFF | TRBJ2-2 | TRBV7-3 | 13
CASSLAGRGIGDVSYEQYF | TRBJ2-7 | TRBV5-4 | 19
CASSLNRDSYSNQPQHF | TRBJ1-5 | TRBV11-2 | 17